Listed below are T cell receptor beta chains from one sample, sequenced in a study of blood T cell repertoires in COVID-19. Method: immunoSEQ multiplex PCR; TCRdb's copy keeps in-frame clones and lacks some. The repertoire includes about 50,000 clones, 90% of them detected once, and roughly 4% sits in the top ten. What was sequenced was peripheral blood. The source of these receptors is a human donor in a cohort sampled during active COVID-19. The CDR3 runs from the conserved cysteine through the conserved F or W. D genes are given only for firm matches. Where a row states a size, it is once, few, many or the class of an expanded clone; other rows omit it.

abundance	v_gene	d_gene	j_gene	CDR3aa	CDR3nt
NA	TRBV28	TRBD1	TRBJ1-5	CASSYDRGDQPQHF	TGTGCCAGCAGTTATGACAGGGGTGACCAGCCCCAGCATTTT
NA	TRBV3-1/TRBV3-2	TRBD1	TRBJ2-5	CASSRGQGDQYF	TGTGCCAGCAGCCGGGGACAGGGAGACCAGTACTTC
NA	TRBV5-1	NA	TRBJ2-2	CASSFHRSPNTGELFF	TGCGCCAGCAGCTTCCACAGGTCCCCGAACACCGGGGAGCTGTTTTTT
NA	TRBV25-1	NA	TRBJ1-2	CASSGADFYGYTF	TGTGCCAGCAGCGGTGCCGACTTCTATGGCTACACCTTC
NA	TRBV13	NA	TRBJ1-2	CASSLGNGGYGYTF	TGTGCCAGCAGCTTAGGGAACGGGGGATATGGCTACACCTTC
NA	TRBV11-1	NA	TRBJ2-5	CASSSRSRSSGETQYF	TGTGCCAGCAGCTCCCGTTCCCGCAGTTCCGGGGAGACCCAGTACTTC
NA	TRBV5-6	TRBD1	TRBJ1-5	CASSAGQISNQPQHF	TGTGCCAGCAGCGCGGGACAGATTAGCAATCAGCCCCAGCATTTT
NA	TRBV5-1	NA	TRBJ1-4	CASRYQGGNEKLFF	TGCGCCAGCCGTTACCAAGGAGGTAATGAAAAACTGTTTTTT
NA	TRBV7-9	TRBD1	TRBJ2-3	CASRGQGVTDTQYF	TGTGCCAGCAGAGGACAGGGAGTTACAGATACGCAGTATTTT
NA	TRBV10-2	TRBD1	TRBJ2-1	CASRGRTGWTQGEQFF	TGCGCCAGCAGGGGAAGGACAGGGTGGACACAAGGTGAGCAGTTCTTC
NA	TRBV24-1	NA	TRBJ2-5	CATSETSGRAHQETQYF	TGTGCCACCAGTGAAACGTCTGGGCGGGCACACCAAGAGACCCAGTACTTC
NA	TRBV5-1	TRBD1	TRBJ1-6	CASSLGDSNYNSPLHF	TGCGCCAGCAGCTTGGGGGACAGCAACTATAATTCACCCCTCCACTTT
NA	TRBV9	NA	TRBJ2-7	CASSADTEQYF	TGTGCCAGCAGCGCAGACACCGAGCAGTACTTC
NA	TRBV4-2	NA	TRBJ1-2	CASSQERDRHGYTF	TGTGCCAGCAGCCAAGAACGAGACAGGCATGGCTACACCTTC
NA	TRBV28	TRBD2	TRBJ2-7	CASRTSGSNEQYF	TGTGCCAGCAGGACTAGCGGGAGTAACGAGCAGTACTTC
NA	TRBV5-4	TRBD1	TRBJ2-7	CASSFALGQSYEQYF	TGTGCCAGCAGCTTCGCCCTGGGACAGTCCTACGAGCAGTACTTC
NA	TRBV15	NA	TRBJ1-2	CATSRATDGYTF	TGTGCCACCAGCAGAGCGACAGATGGCTACACCTTC
NA	TRBV25-1	TRBD1	TRBJ1-1	CASSEFRQGDTEAFF	TGTGCCAGCAGTGAATTTAGGCAGGGGGACACTGAAGCTTTCTTT
once	TRBV19	TRBD1	TRBJ1-5	CASSTGQGNNQPQHF	TGTGCCAGTAGTACCGGACAGGGCAACAATCAGCCCCAGCATTTT
few	TRBV7-2	NA	TRBJ1-5	CASSWGGMSNQPQHF	TGTGCCAGCAGCTGGGGGGGTATGAGCAATCAGCCCCAGCATTTT
NA	TRBV4-2	NA	TRBJ1-6	CASSPGALRNNSPLHF	TGTGCCAGCAGCCCAGGGGCCCTAAGGAATAATTCACCCCTCCACTTT
NA	TRBV5-1	NA	TRBJ2-7	CASSLGLSGVSYEQYF	TGCGCCAGCAGCTTGGGCCTCTCAGGGGTGTCCTACGAGCAGTACTTC
NA	TRBV2	TRBD1	TRBJ2-7	CASSAGQLAEQYF	TGTGCCAGCAGTGCGGGACAGCTGGCGGAGCAGTACTTC
NA	TRBV5-5	NA	TRBJ1-1	CASRAQGNTEAFF	TGTGCCAGCAGGGCCCAGGGGAACACTGAAGCTTTCTTT
NA	TRBV19	NA	TRBJ2-7	CASSSGGIFSYEQYF	TGTGCCAGTAGTAGCGGGGGCATTTTCTCCTACGAGCAGTACTTC
once	TRBV24-1	TRBD2	TRBJ2-1	CATSDWGLAGDGEQFF	TGTGCCACCAGTGATTGGGGACTAGCGGGAGATGGTGAGCAGTTCTTC
NA	TRBV29-1	NA	TRBJ1-2	CSVDRSRDYGYTF	TGCAGCGTTGATCGGAGCAGGGACTATGGCTACACCTTC
NA	TRBV19	NA	TRBJ2-2	CASSIGAPLPAGELFF	TGTGCCAGTAGTATCGGAGCACCCCTTCCAGCCGGGGAGCTGTTTTTT
few	TRBV7-2	TRBD2	TRBJ2-5	CASSRQSGRASETQYF	TGTGCCAGCAGCCGTCAAAGCGGGAGGGCCAGTGAGACCCAGTACTTC
NA	TRBV28	TRBD1	TRBJ2-7	CASSYGTGNEQYF	TGTGCCAGCAGCTACGGGACAGGGAACGAGCAGTACTTC
NA	TRBV19	NA	TRBJ1-1	CASSKREGNTEAFF	TGTGCCAGTAGTAAAAGAGAGGGAAACACTGAAGCTTTCTTT
NA	TRBV3-1/TRBV3-2	NA	TRBJ2-7	CASSQGGGGEQYF	TGTGCCAGCAGCCAAGGGGGAGGGGGCGAGCAGTACTTC
NA	TRBV2	NA	TRBJ2-6	CASTGELGGANVLTF	TGTGCCAGCACAGGGGAGTTGGGAGGGGCCAACGTCCTGACTTTC
NA	TRBV20-1	TRBD1	TRBJ1-2	CSASVRDRGTYGYTF	TGCAGTGCTAGTGTCCGGGACAGGGGAACCTATGGCTACACCTTC
NA	TRBV10-3	NA	TRBJ2-7	CAISTTVEQYF	TGTGCCATCAGTACGACAGTTGAGCAGTACTTC
NA	TRBV11-3	TRBD1	TRBJ2-5	CASSPRTGGVGIQYF	TGTGCCAGCAGCCCTAGGACAGGGGGGGTGGGTATCCAGTACTTC
NA	TRBV28	NA	TRBJ2-7	CASSPRGALYEQYF	TGTGCCAGCAGCCCTCGGGGTGCCCTTTACGAGCAGTACTTC
NA	TRBV6-5	NA	TRBJ1-1	CASSYLGEAFF	TGTGCCAGCAGTTACCTCGGTGAAGCTTTCTTT
NA	TRBV5-6	TRBD2	TRBJ2-7	CASSFGGSEQYF	TGTGCCAGCAGCTTCGGCGGGAGCGAGCAGTACTTC
NA	TRBV15	TRBD2	TRBJ2-7	CATSRPSGLAGNTYEQYF	TGTGCCACCAGCAGACCGTCTGGTCTAGCGGGAAATACCTACGAGCAGTACTTC
NA	TRBV9	NA	TRBJ2-7	CASSVDDLSSYEQYF	TGTGCCAGCAGCGTAGACGATCTGAGCTCCTACGAGCAGTACTTC
NA	TRBV6-6	TRBD1	TRBJ1-5	CASRRSGTGTNQPQHF	TGTGCCAGCAGGAGGTCCGGGACAGGAACCAATCAGCCCCAGCATTTT
NA	TRBV4-1	NA	TRBJ2-4	CASSQEPFRGSGYIQYF	TGCGCCAGCAGCCAAGAACCCTTTAGAGGGAGCGGGTACATTCAGTACTTC
NA	TRBV10-3	TRBD2	TRBJ2-3	CAISQTSGSTDTQYF	TGTGCCATCAGCCAGACTAGCGGGAGTACAGATACGCAGTATTTT
few	TRBV7-9	NA	TRBJ2-7	CASSRTATAYEQYF	TGTGCCAGCAGTCGGACAGCCACAGCCTACGAGCAGTACTTC
NA	TRBV6-5	NA	TRBJ1-5	CASSYSDSSNQPQHF	TGTGCCAGCAGTTACTCGGACAGTAGCAATCAGCCCCAGCATTTT
NA	TRBV11-1	TRBD1	TRBJ2-1	CASSLTGGLGNEQFF	TGTGCCAGCAGCTTGACAGGGGGCTTAGGCAATGAGCAGTTCTTC
NA	TRBV5-1	TRBD1	TRBJ1-2	CASSLAARGYGYTF	TGCGCCAGCAGCTTGGCCGCCAGGGGGTATGGCTACACCTTC
NA	TRBV5-1	NA	TRBJ1-1	CASTLGYFESTEAFF	TGCGCCAGCACTCTGGGCTACTTCGAAAGCACTGAAGCTTTCTTT
NA	TRBV5-1	TRBD1	TRBJ2-1	CASSLEGTVSYNEQFF	TGCGCCAGCAGCTTGGAGGGGACAGTCTCCTACAATGAGCAGTTCTTC
NA	TRBV28	NA	TRBJ2-7	CASSLGADGILSEQYF	TGTGCCAGCAGTTTAGGAGCCGACGGCATCCTCAGCGAGCAGTACTTC
NA	TRBV19	NA	TRBJ2-5	CASSIFWGRAETQYF	TGTGCCAGTAGTATCTTTTGGGGCAGGGCGGAGACCCAGTACTTC
NA	TRBV18	NA	TRBJ1-1	CASSPPGRAGEAFF	TGTGCCAGCTCACCCCCCGGGAGGGCGGGTGAAGCTTTCTTT